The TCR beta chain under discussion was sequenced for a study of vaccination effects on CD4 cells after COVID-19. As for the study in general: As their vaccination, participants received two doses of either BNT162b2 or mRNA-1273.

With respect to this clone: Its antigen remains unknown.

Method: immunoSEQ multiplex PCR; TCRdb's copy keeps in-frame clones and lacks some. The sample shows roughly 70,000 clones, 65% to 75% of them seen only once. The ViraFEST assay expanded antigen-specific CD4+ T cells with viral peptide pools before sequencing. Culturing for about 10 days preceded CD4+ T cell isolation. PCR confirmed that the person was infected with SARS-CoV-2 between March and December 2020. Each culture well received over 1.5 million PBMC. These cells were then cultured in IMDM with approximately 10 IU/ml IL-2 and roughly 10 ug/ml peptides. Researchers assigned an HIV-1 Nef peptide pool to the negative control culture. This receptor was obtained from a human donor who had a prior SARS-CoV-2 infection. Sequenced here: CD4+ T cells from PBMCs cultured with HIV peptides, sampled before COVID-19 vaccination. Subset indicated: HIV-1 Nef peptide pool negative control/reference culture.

The CDR3 DNA follows: TGCGCCAGCAGCCCGTCCGGGACAGGGTTTGAAAAACTGTTTTTT. Translating it yields CASSPSGTGFEKLFF. The gene calls are TRBV5-1 and TRBJ1-4, with 9 nucleotides matching TRBD1. V was clipped by 4 bases and J by 7 bases; unmatched bases: 8. The CDR3 is 15 amino acids. The V gene's germline CDR1 is SGHRS and CDR2 YFSETQ.